This T cell receptor beta chain was identified during a study of radiotherapy plus CTLA-4 blockade in lung cancer. Study overall: Objective response rate was roughly 19%; disease control rate, about 31%.

Libraries were prepared by immunoSEQ multiplex PCR; TCRdb keeps only in-frame clonotypes and omits some of them. This table holds more than 95,000 clones, around 74% found once. This CDR3 spans 14 amino acids. V dropped 0 bases and J dropped 2 bases, with 9 bases sitting between them. Per the germline V gene, CDR1 is SGHRS and CDR2 is YFSETQ. The sequence was obtained from a human donor with non-small cell lung cancer who had a partial response to radiotherapy plus ipilimumab. Some clones in this sample may be carry-over from other donors' samples. The chain is built from TRBV5-1 and TRBJ2-7; D remains unclear. The starting material was peripheral blood, obtained from a patient treated with radiotherapy plus ipilimumab. The chain's CDR3 is CASSLDVNTYEQYF. The DNA of the CDR3 is TGCGCCAGCAGCTTGGATGTCAACACCTACGAGCAGTACTTC.